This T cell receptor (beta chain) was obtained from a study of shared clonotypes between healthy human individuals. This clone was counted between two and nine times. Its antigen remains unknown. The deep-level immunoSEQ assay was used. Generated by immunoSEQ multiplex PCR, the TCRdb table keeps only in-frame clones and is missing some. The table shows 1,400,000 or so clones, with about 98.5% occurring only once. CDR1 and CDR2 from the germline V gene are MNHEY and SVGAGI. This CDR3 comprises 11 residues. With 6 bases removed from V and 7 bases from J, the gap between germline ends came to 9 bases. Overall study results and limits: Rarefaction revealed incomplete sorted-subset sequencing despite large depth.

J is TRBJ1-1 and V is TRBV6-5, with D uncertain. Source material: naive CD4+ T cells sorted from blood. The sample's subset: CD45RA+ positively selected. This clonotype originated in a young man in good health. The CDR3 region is CASSSIGEAFF. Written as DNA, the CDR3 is TGTGCCAGCAGCTCGATCGGTGAAGCTTTCTTT.